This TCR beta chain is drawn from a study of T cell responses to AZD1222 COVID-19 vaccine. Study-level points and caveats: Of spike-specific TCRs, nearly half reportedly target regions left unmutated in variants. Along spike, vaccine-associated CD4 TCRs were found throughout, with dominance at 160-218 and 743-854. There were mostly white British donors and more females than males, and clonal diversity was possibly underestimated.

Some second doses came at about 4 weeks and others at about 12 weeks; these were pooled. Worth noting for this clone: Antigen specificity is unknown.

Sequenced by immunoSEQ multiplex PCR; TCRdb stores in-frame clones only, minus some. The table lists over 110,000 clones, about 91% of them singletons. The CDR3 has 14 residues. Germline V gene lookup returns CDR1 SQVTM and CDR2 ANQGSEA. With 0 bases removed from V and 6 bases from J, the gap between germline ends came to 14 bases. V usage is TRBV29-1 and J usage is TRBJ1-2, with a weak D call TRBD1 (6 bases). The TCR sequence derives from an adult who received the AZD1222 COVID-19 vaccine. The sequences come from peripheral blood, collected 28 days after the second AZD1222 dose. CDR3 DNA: TGCAGCGTTGAAGATCATGAAGGGGGTAATGGCTACACCTTC. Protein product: CSVEDHEGGNGYTF.